These 14 T cell receptor beta chains originate from one sample sequenced in a study of cytomegalovirus exposure and HLA in healthy donors. Primers: 60 Vbeta forward and 13 Jbeta reverse. Assay: immunoSEQ multiplex PCR; the TCRdb copy retains only in-frame clones and omits some. The sample has 150,000 to 200,000 clones, around 80% seen once. The source material was PBMCs. The receptors here all came from a woman in her 50s in good health and CMV-seronegative.

The V gene is TRBV19, the J gene TRBJ1-5; tentative D call: TRBD1 (5 bases). This CDR3 spans 16 amino acids. Germline assignment: CDR1 LNHDA and CDR2 SQIVND (reference sequence). The ends were cut back, 3 bases at V and 2 bases at J, with 14 bases in the middle. The CDR3 sequence: CASSMGAGDRNQPQHF. The CDR3 region has the DNA TGTGCCAGTAGTATGGGTGCGGGGGATCGCAATCAGCCCCAGCATTTT.

The chain links TRBV4-3 to TRBJ1-4, with D possibly matching TRBD1 (6 bases). The CDR3 runs 14 residues. V lost 1 base and J lost 11, with 14 bases in between. Germline loops: CDR1 LGHNA, CDR2 YSLEER. The CDR3 DNA follows: TGCGCCAGCAGCCAAGTTCGAGGACAGAGTAAACTGTTTTTT. Its protein is CASSQVRGQSKLFF.

The gene calls are TRBV28 and TRBJ1-2, with D possibly TRBD1 on 5 matching bases. The germline CDR1 and CDR2 sequences are MDHEN and SYDVKM. V lost 6 bases and J lost 4, with 15 bases in between. There are 14 residues in the CDR3. CDR3 sequence (DNA): TGTGCCAGCAGCTTTACAGGTACTGGCTATGGCTACACCTTC. Amino acids: CASSFTGTGYGYTF.

This clone came up a few times. This chain connects TRBV9 to TRBJ1-4; TRBD1 matches at 12 bases. Trimming cost V 5 bases and J 6 bases; bases outside gene matches: 26. The germline gives CDR1 SGDLS, CDR2 YYNGEE. The CDR3 is 22 residues long. In nucleotides, the CDR3 is TGTGCCAGCAGTTCTGACCCCATCCCGGGACAGGGGGCTCTGGCATTAGATGAAAAACTGTTTTTT. Its protein product is CASSSDPIPGQGALALDEKLFF.

This CDR3 reads CASSDPGRAGELFF. Written as DNA, the CDR3 is TGTGCCAGCAGCGACCCTGGTCGGGCCGGGGAGCTGTTTTTT. The gene calls are TRBV9 and TRBJ2-2; D is uncertain. The CDR3 sequence is 14 residues long. Germline V CDR1 and CDR2: SGDLS, YYNGEE. V was clipped by 3 bases and J by 6 bases, with 12 bases between them.

This clone has just a few counts. This chain uses TRBV19 with TRBJ2-1; D is unresolved. The V gene lost 9 bases and the J gene lost 8 bases, with 11 bases spanning the gap. Per germline, CDR1 LNHDA and CDR2 SQIVND (reference sequence). The CDR3 covers 11 residues. The chain's CDR3 is CASTIQDEQFF. In DNA form, the CDR3 reads TGTGCCAGCACAATCCAGGATGAGCAGTTCTTC.

This chain joins TRBV7-9 and TRBJ1-1; D remains unclear. Per the germline V gene, CDR1 is SEHNR and CDR2 is FQNEAQ (reference sequence). V lost 4 bases and J 7 bases, leaving 16 bases between the germline ends. CDR3 length: 14 amino acids. The chain's CDR3 is CASSSEVPMGEAFF. The DNA of the CDR3 is TGTGCCAGCAGCTCCGAGGTCCCTATGGGTGAAGCTTTCTTT.

For this clone: At one end, the junction sequence differs from germline, possibly due to a read error. V is TRBV5-4 and J is TRBJ2-7, with 9 bases that match TRBD2. The V gene's germline CDR1 is SGHNT and CDR2 YYREEE (reference sequence). The CDR3 spans 14 residues. CDR3 sequence: CASRLAGGPREQYF. CDR3 in DNA: TGTGCCAGCAGGTTGGCGGGAGGGCCTCGCGAGCAGTACTTC.

This clone was counted between two and nine times. This sequence joins TRBV5-1 and TRBJ1-2; TRBD1 matches at 8 bases. The CDR3 covers 14 residues. Per the germline V gene, CDR1 is SGHRS and CDR2 is YFSETQ. Germline trimming cut 4 bases from V and 6 bases from J; bases unmatched to any gene: 8. The CDR3: CASSIAGTGNGYTF. CDR3 coding DNA: TGCGCCAGCAGCATCGCCGGGACAGGTAATGGCTACACCTTC.

V and J are TRBV7-8 and TRBJ1-1; a weak D match, TRBD1 (5 bases). V was shortened by 2 bases and J by 4 bases, with 14 bases between the two germline ends. Per germline, CDR1 SGHVS and CDR2 FQNEAQ. This CDR3 spans 15 amino acids. The CDR3 spells CASSLRGTGGTEAFF. The DNA for the CDR3 is TGTGCCAGCAGCTTAAGGGGAACAGGCGGCACTGAAGCTTTCTTT. The entire variable domain, with the rest obtained from reference TRBV7-8 and TRBJ1-1, is as follows: GAGVSQSPRYKVAKRGQDVALRCDPISGHVSLFWYQQALGQGPEFLTYFQNEAQLDKSGLPSDRFFAERPEGSVSTLKIQRTQQEDSAVYLCASSLRGTGGTEAFFGQGTRLTVV.

This chain connects TRBV5-1 to TRBJ1-1; 7 bases fit TRBD1. With 2 bases clipped from V and 0 bases from J, the junction kept 4 bases outside the gene matches. The CDR3 totals 15 residues. Germline loops: CDR1 SGHRS, CDR2 YFSETQ. The CDR3 DNA is TGCGCCAGCAGCTTCCAGACAGGGTTGAACACTGAAGCTTTCTTT. It specifies CASSFQTGLNTEAFF.

The rearrangement links TRBV7-2 to TRBJ1-4; tentatively, D is TRBD1 (6 bases). The CDR3 is 15 residues long. Germline V CDR1 and CDR2: SGHTA, FQGNSA. V dropped 5 bases and J dropped 4 bases, with 14 bases sitting between them. This CDR3 reads CASSPSGGFNEKLFF. The CDR3 DNA reads TGTGCCAGCAGCCCTTCTGGGGGCTTTAATGAAAAACTGTTTTTT.

The chain links TRBV5-1 to TRBJ1-2, with D unclear. The CDR3 is 15 amino acids. V was shortened by 4 bases and J by 0 bases, with 13 bases between the two germline ends. Germline assignment: CDR1 SGHRS and CDR2 YFSETQ. The CDR3 sequence is CASSPVTGANYGYTF. The CDR3 DNA sequence: TGCGCCAGCAGCCCTGTTACCGGGGCTAACTATGGCTACACCTTC.

This clone was seen only once. This sequence joins TRBV4-1 and TRBJ2-7; maybe TRBD1 (6 bases). V was pared by 4 bases and J by 2 bases, with 15 bases between. Germline assignment: CDR1 MGHRA and CDR2 YSYEKL. CDR3 length: 15 amino acids. CDR3 protein: CASSLITGSAYEQYF. Here the CDR3 DNA reads TGCGCCAGCAGCCTAATTACAGGGTCGGCCTACGAGCAGTACTTC.